Sequencing of this TCR beta chain was carried out in a study of blood T cell repertoires in COVID-19. Across the study: Samples representing acute and convalescent COVID-19 were sourced from the United States, Italy and Spain.

Germline values: CDR1 SNHLY, CDR2 FYNNEI. The CDR3 spans 13 residues. The trim removed 5 bases at V and 10 bases at J, leaving 7 bases unmatched. Data came from immunoSEQ multiplex PCR; TCRdb stores just in-frame clones and leaves some out. Here the sample spans a few hundred thousand clones, about 86% being singletons. This clonotype originated in a woman aged 45-65 years with acute or convalescent COVID-19. Sample: peripheral blood. V is TRBV2 and J is TRBJ2-1; the match to TRBD1 covers 8 bases. CDR3 protein: CASSLDRGWEQFF. DNA of the CDR3: TGTGCCAGCAGTCTAGACAGGGGATGGGAGCAGTTCTTC. Full variable domain (remainder filled in from reference TRBV2 and TRBJ2-1): EPEVTQTPSHQVTQMGQEVILRCVPISNHLYFYWYRQILGQKVEFLVSFYNNEISEKSEIFDDQFSVERPDGSNFTLKIRSTKLEDSAMYFCASSLDRGWEQFFGPGTRLTVL.